The present T cell receptor (beta chain) was sequenced within a study of preoperative IRX-2 immunotherapy in early breast cancer. V gave up 4 bases and J gave up 4 bases, with 23 bases separating them. Germline V gene data show CDR1 as WNHNN and CDR2 as SYGVQD (reference sequence). The CDR3 spans 18 residues. The treatment denotes: preoperative locoregional IRX-2 cytokine immunotherapy. Sequenced by immunoSEQ multiplex PCR; TCRdb stores in-frame clones only, minus some. The sample lists fewer than 40,000 clones; roughly 86% were seen once. The receptor was isolated from a human donor with breast cancer. This specimen consisted of tumor tissue, obtained after IRX-2 immunotherapy. The gene calls are TRBV10-1 and TRBJ1-5; D unresolved. CDR3 in amino acids: CASSVFSQEGKGNQPQHF. CDR3 in DNA: TGCGCCAGCAGTGTGTTTTCTCAGGAGGGTAAAGGTAATCAGCCCCAGCATTTT.